The 10 T cell receptor beta chains in this list originate from one sample, sequenced in a study of cytomegalovirus exposure and HLA in healthy donors. The method was immunoSEQ multiplex PCR; TCRdb's version includes in-frame clones alone and lacks a portion of them. The sample yields over 200,000 clones, 87% seen once. The sequenced sample was PBMCs. Receptor source: a woman aged 18-35 years in good health and CMV-seropositive.

The chain is built from TRBV4-1 and TRBJ2-7, with 14 bases aligning to TRBD2. Germline loops: CDR1 MGHRA, CDR2 YSYEKL. The V gene end was trimmed by 6 bases and the J gene end by 1 base; junction bases not matched to a gene: 8. The CDR3 consists of 17 residues. CDR3 loop: CASRERGLAGGSYEQYF. Written as DNA, the CDR3 is TGCGCCAGCAGGGAACGTGGACTAGCGGGAGGATCCTACGAGCAGTACTTC.

This chain joins TRBV18 and TRBJ1-5, with 7 bases fitting TRBD1. This CDR3 has 15 residues. Germline values: CDR1 KGHSH, CDR2 LQKENI. V shed 1 base, J shed 1 base, and the junction held 1 base outside the gene matches. The CDR3 nucleotides are TGTGCCAGCTCACCACAGGGGGCGAGCAATCAGCCCCAGCATTTT. Encoded protein: CASSPQGASNQPQHF.

V usage is TRBV9 and J usage is TRBJ2-3, with 11 bases aligning to TRBD2. V was pared by 3 bases and J by 7 bases, with 7 bases of the junction left unmatched. This CDR3 has 15 residues. Germline-derived CDR1 and CDR2 are SGDLS and YYNGEE. The CDR3, as DNA: TGTGCCAGCAGCGCAACTAGCGGGAGCACCCATACGCAGTATTTT. Its translation is CASSATSGSTHTQYF.

This chain connects TRBV6-5 to TRBJ2-5; 9 bases match TRBD1. The CDR3 extends over 16 amino acids. The V segment lost 4 bases and the J segment 2 bases; nucleotides outside the gene matches: 8. Germline V lookup: CDR1 MNHEY, CDR2 SVGAGI. This CDR3 is CASSFGQGRKQETQYF. The CDR3 DNA reads as TGTGCCAGCAGTTTCGGACAGGGGCGGAAACAAGAGACCCAGTACTTC.

V and J are TRBV30 and TRBJ2-1; D gene ambiguous. Germline values: CDR1 GTSNPN, CDR2 SVGIG (reference sequence). This CDR3 is 12 amino acids long. Between the trimmed V and J ends, which lost 2 bases and 4 bases, there was a span of 6 bases. DNA for the CDR3: TGTGCCTGGAGTCCGAGTTACAATGAGCAGTTCTTC. It encodes CAWSPSYNEQFF.

Regarding this clone: This CDR3 is also generated by other DNA sequences in the sample. The chain carries TRBV5-1 and TRBJ1-1, with D hard to call. From germline, CDR1 is SGHRS and CDR2 YFSETQ. The germline V and J ends were trimmed by 3 bases and 5 bases, with 8 bases remaining between them. The CDR3 sequence is 12 residues long. This CDR3 is CASSWGGTEAFF. CDR3 DNA sequence: TGCGCCAGCAGCTGGGGAGGAACTGAAGCTTTCTTT.

A note on this clone: The germline gene is not matched at one end of the junction; a read error may be the cause. This sequence joins TRBV9 and TRBJ2-7; TRBD1 matches 7 bases. This CDR3 spans 9 amino acids. CDR1 is SGDLS and CDR2 is YYNGEE in the germline V gene. The CDR3, as DNA: TGTGCCAGTTACAGGGGATTCCGCTTC. Protein: CASYRGFRF.

This chain joins TRBV30 and TRBJ1-2; possibly TRBD1 for D (5 bases). CDR1 GTSNPN and CDR2 SVGIG come from the germline V gene (reference sequence). The CDR3 consists of 11 residues. V shed 2 bases and J shed 11 bases, with 12 bases lying between them. The CDR3: CAWSSYGGYTF. CDR3 sequence (DNA): TGTGCCTGGAGTTCCTACGGGGGATACACCTTC. The full variable domain, completed using reference TRBV30 and TRBJ1-2, is SQTIHQWPATLVQPVGSPLSLECTVEGTSNPNLYWYRQAAGRGLQLLFYSVGIGQISSEVPQNLSASRPQDRQFILSSKKLLLSDSGFYLCAWSSYGGYTFGSGTRLTVV.

CDR3 coding DNA: TGCGCCAGCAGCAGTGGGGGGTTTTCCAACTATGGCTACACCTTC. As protein: CASSSGGFSNYGYTF. This chain joins TRBV5-1 and TRBJ1-2; D is perhaps TRBD1 (5 bases). V lost 4 bases to trimming and J lost 2 bases, with 15 bases between them. Germline V gene sequence: CDR1 SGHRS, CDR2 YFSETQ. The CDR3 has 15 residues.

The chain couples TRBV5-1 to TRBJ2-5, with 8 bases that match TRBD1. V trimming: 4 bases; J trimming: 5 bases; junction bases outside the gene matches: 7. The CDR3 length is 14 residues. The V gene's germline CDR1 is SGHRS and CDR2 YFSETQ. CDR3 protein: CASSVQDREETQYF. CDR3 bases: TGCGCCAGCAGCGTTCAGGACAGGGAGGAGACCCAGTACTTC.